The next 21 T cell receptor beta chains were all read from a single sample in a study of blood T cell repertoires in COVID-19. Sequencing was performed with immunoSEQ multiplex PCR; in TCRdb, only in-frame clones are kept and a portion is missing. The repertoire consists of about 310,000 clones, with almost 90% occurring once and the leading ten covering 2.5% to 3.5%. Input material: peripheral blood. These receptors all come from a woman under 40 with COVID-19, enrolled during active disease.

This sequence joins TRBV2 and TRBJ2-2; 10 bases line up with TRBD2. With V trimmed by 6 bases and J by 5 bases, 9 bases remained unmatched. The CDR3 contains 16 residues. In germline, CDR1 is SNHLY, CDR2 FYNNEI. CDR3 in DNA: TGTGCCAGCAGGCCTAGCGGGAGAAGTGGGACCGGGGAGCTGTTTTTT. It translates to CASRPSGRSGTGELFF.

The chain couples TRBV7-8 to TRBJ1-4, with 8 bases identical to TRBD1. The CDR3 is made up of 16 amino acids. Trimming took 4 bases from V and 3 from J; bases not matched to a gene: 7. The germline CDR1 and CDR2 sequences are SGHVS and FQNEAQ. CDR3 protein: CASSSSWGQANEKLFF. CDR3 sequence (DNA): TGTGCCAGCAGCTCGAGTTGGGGACAGGCTAATGAAAAACTGTTTTTT.

CDR3 sequence: CASSPEANQPQHF. The DNA of the CDR3 is TGTGCCAGCTCACCGGAGGCTAATCAGCCCCAGCATTTT. The V gene is TRBV18, the J gene TRBJ1-5, with D uncertain. Trimming took off 3 bases at V and 4 bases at J, with 7 bases between the two ends. This CDR3 comprises 13 residues. Per the germline V gene, CDR1 is KGHSH and CDR2 is LQKENI.

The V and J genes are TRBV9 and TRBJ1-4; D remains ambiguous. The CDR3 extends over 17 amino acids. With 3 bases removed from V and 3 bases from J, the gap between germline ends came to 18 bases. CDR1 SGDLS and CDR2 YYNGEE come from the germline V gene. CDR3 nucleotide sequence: TGTGCCAGCAGCGAGAGGACGGCCCCGGGGTCTAATGAAAAACTGTTTTTT. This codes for CASSERTAPGSNEKLFF. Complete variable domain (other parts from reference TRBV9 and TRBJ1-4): DSGVTQTPKHLITATGQRVTLRCSPRSGDLSVYWYQQSLDQGLQFLIQYYNGEERAKGNILERFSAQQFPDLHSELNLSSLELGDSALYFCASSERTAPGSNEKLFFGSGTQLSVL.

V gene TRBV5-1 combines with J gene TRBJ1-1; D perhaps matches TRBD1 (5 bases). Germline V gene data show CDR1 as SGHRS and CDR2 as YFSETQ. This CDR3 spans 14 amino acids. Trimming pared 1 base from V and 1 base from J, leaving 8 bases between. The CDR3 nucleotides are TGCGCCAGCAGCTTGCTCAGGGCGAACACTGAAGCTTTCTTT. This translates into CASSLLRANTEAFF.

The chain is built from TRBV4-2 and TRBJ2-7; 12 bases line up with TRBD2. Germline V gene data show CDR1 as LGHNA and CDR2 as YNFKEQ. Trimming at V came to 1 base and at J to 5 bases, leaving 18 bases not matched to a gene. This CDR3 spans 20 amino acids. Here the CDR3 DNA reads TGTGCCAGCAGCCAAGCCATCCGACTAGCGGGGGAGGCCGAATCCGACGAGCAGTACTTC. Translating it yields CASSQAIRLAGEAESDEQYF.

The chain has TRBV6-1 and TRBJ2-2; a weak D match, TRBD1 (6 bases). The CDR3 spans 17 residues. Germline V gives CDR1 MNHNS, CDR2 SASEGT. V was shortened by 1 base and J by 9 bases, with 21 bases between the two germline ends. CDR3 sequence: CASSEEGWDMALRELFF. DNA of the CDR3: TGTGCCAGCAGTGAAGAGGGGTGGGACATGGCTTTAAGGGAGCTGTTTTTT.

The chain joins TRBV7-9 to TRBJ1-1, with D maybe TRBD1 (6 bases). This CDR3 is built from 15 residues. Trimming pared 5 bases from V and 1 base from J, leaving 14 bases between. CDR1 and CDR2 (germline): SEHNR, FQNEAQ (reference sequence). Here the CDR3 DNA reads TGTGCCAGCAGCCTCAGACAGGTAACGAACACTGAAGCTTTCTTT. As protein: CASSLRQVTNTEAFF.

CDR3 sequence: CASSAPEGSSYNSPLHF. DNA of the CDR3: TGTGCCAGCAGCGCCCCGGAGGGAAGCTCCTATAATTCACCCCTCCACTTT. The rearrangement joins TRBV9 to TRBJ1-6; D gene uncertain. From germline, CDR1 is SGDLS and CDR2 YYNGEE. The CDR3 has 17 amino acids. Trimming shortened V by 3 bases and J by 0 bases, and 13 bases separated the two germline ends. Full variable domain (missing parts from reference TRBV9 and TRBJ1-6): DSGVTQTPKHLITATGQRVTLRCSPRSGDLSVYWYQQSLDQGLQFLIQYYNGEERAKGNILERFSAQQFPDLHSELNLSSLELGDSALYFCASSAPEGSSYNSPLHFGNGTRLTVT.

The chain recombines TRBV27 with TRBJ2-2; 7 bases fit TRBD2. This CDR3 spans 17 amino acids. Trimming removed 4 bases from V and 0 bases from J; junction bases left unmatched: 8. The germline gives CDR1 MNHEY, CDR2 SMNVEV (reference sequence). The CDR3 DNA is TGTGCCAGCAGTTCTAGGGACTACCCGACGAACACCGGGGAGCTGTTTTTT. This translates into CASSSRDYPTNTGELFF.

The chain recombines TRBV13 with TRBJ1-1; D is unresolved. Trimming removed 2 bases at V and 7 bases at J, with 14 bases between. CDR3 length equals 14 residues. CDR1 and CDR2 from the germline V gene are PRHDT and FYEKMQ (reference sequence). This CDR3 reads CASSLRVEEGEAFF. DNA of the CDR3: TGTGCCAGCAGCTTACGGGTAGAGGAGGGTGAAGCTTTCTTT.

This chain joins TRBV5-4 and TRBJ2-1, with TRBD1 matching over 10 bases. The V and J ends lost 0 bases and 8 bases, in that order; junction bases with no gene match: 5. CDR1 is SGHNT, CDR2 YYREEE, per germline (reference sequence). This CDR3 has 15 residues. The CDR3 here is CASSLGGDRGHEQFF. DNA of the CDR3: TGTGCCAGCAGCTTGGGCGGGGACAGGGGACATGAGCAGTTCTTC.

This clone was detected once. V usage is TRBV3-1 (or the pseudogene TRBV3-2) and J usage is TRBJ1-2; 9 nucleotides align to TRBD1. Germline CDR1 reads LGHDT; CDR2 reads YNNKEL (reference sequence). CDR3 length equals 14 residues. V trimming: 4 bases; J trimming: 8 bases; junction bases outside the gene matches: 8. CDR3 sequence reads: CASSRSGTGLGYTF. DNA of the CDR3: TGTGCCAGCAGCCGTTCCGGGACAGGGTTGGGCTACACCTTC.

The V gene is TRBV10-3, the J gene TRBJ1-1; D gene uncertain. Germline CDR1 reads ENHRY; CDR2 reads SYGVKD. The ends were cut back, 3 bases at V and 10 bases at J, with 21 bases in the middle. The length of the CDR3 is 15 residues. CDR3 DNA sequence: TGTGCCATCAGTGATCAGGCGGGTGGGAGGGATGGAGCTTTCTTT. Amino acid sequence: CAISDQAGGRDGAFF.

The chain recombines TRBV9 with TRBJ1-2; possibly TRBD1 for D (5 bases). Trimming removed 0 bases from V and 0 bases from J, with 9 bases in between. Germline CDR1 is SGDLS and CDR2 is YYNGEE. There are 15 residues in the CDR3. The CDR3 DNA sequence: TGTGCCAGCAGCGTAGTCGGGGGAACTAACTATGGCTACACCTTC. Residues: CASSVVGGTNYGYTF. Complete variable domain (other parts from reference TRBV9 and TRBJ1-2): DSGVTQTPKHLITATGQRVTLRCSPRSGDLSVYWYQQSLDQGLQFLIQYYNGEERAKGNILERFSAQQFPDLHSELNLSSLELGDSALYFCASSVVGGTNYGYTFGSGTRLTVV.

The CDR3 DNA sequence: TGTGCCAGCAGGGGACAGGCGGCGGACTATGGCTACACCTTC. Amino acids: CASRGQAADYGYTF. The chain links TRBV27 to TRBJ1-2; TRBD1 matches at 8 bases. The CDR3 has 14 amino acids. The ends lost 6 bases at V and 3 bases at J; junction bases unmatched: 6. CDR1 is MNHEY and CDR2 is SMNVEV in the germline V gene (reference sequence).

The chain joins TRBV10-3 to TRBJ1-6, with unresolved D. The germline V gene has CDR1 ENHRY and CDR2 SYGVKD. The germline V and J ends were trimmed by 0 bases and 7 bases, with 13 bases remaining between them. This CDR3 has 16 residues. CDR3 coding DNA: TGTGCCATCAGTGAGTCGGAGCACTATAACAATTCACCCCTCCACTTT. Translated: CAISESEHYNNSPLHF.

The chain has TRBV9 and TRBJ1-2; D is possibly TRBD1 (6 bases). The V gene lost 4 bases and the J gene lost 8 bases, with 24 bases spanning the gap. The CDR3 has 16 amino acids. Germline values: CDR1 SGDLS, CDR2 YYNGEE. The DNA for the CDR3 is TGTGCCAGCAGCCCGCGAGCAGGGACATCCCCAGGAGGCTACACCTTC. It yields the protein CASSPRAGTSPGGYTF.

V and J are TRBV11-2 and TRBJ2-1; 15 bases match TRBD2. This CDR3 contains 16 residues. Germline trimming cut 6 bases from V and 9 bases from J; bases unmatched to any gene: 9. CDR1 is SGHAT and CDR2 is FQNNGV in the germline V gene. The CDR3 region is CASSLHPGLAGGEQFF. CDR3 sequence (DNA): TGTGCCAGCAGTCTACATCCGGGACTAGCGGGAGGTGAGCAGTTCTTC.

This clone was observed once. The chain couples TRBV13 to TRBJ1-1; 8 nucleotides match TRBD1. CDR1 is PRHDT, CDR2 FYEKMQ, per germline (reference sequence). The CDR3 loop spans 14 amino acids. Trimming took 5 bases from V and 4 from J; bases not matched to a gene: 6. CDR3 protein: CASSRTGLFTEAFF. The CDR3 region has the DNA TGTGCCAGCAGCCGGACAGGGCTTTTCACTGAAGCTTTCTTT.

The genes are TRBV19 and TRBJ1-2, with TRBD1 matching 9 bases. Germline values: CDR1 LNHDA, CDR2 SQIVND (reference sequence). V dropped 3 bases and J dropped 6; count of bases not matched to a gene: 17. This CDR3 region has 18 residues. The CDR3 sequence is CASSIIVGNRGRADGYTF. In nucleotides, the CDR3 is TGTGCCAGTAGTATTATAGTAGGAAACAGGGGGCGCGCTGATGGCTACACCTTC.